Described below is a single T cell receptor beta chain sequence and its context. The sample is drawn from a study of control samples from healthy donors and cancer patients. Some clones are missing from TCRdb's copy, which holds only in-frame ones; the method was immunoSEQ multiplex PCR. The listing contains roughly 190,000 clones. V gave up 2 bases and J gave up 6 bases, with 13 bases separating them. Germline assignment: CDR1 MNHNS and CDR2 SASEGT. CDR3 length: 14 amino acids. The sequencing input was blood. The receptor was isolated from a woman aged 25 to 39 in good health. The genes are TRBV6-1 and TRBJ1-1; maybe TRBD1 (5 bases). The CDR3 reads CASSEMGGFAEAFF. CDR3 bases: TGTGCCAGCAGTGAAATGGGGGGGTTTGCTGAAGCTTTCTTT.